The sample holds a few counts of the clone carrying this T cell receptor (beta chain). Healthy Caucasians, and only they, were the donors. Germline V gene sequence: CDR1 SGHVT, CDR2 SQSDAQ. V lost 5 bases and J lost 4, with 15 bases in between. The length of the CDR3 is 15 residues. MiXCR, run by TCRdb on the 5' RACE reads, gives a single entry per CDR3 protein. Seen here are fewer than 650,000 distinct CDR3 sequences, 9.5% to 10% observed once, and the top ten hold roughly 3.2%. This specimen comes from a study of identical twins. This same sample was also part of a study on yellow fever vaccine responses in identical twins.

The V gene is TRBV7-4, the J gene TRBJ2-1, with a weak D call TRBD2 (5 bases). The source material was PBMCs. This clonotype was sampled from a woman younger than 35 in good health. The CDR3 sequence is CASSPRGSPYNEQFF. DNA for the CDR3: TGTGCCAGCAGCCCTCGGGGATCCCCTTACAATGAGCAGTTCTTC.